This is a list of T cell receptor beta chains from one sample in a study of cytomegalovirus exposure and HLA in healthy donors. Here immunoSEQ multiplex PCR was the method, and the copy in TCRdb shows in-frame clones only, minus some. The table shows some 45,000 clones, with over 60% occurring only once. Sample: PBMCs. Every receptor here comes from a woman in her twenties or thirties in good health and CMV-seronegative. Both conserved end residues are part of each CDR3. The D gene is left open where the match is weak. Where a row states a size, it is once, few, many or the class of an expanded clone; other rows omit it.

d_call	clone_size	v_call	j_call	cdr3_nt	cdr3_aa
.	once	TRBV6-5	TRBJ1-6	TGTGCCAGCAGACTAGACGGCAATAATTCACCCCTCCACTTT	CASRLDGNNSPLHF
TRBD1	.	TRBV30	TRBJ1-5	TGTGCCTGGAGTGGTGGACAGGCCAATCAGCCCCAGCATTTT	CAWSGGQANQPQHF
TRBD2	.	TRBV6-4	TRBJ2-1	TGTGCCAGCAGTCGTCTAGCGGGGGCTGGGTGGCAGTTCTTC	CASSRLAGAGWQFF
TRBD1	.	TRBV11-2	TRBJ2-3	TGTGCCAGCAGCTTAGAGGGACAGGCCACAGATACGCAGTATTTT	CASSLEGQATDTQYF
TRBD1	.	TRBV25-1	TRBJ1-1	TGTGCCAGCAGTGGACGGGACAGGGGGGAGAACACTGAAGCTTTCTTT	CASSGRDRGENTEAFF
.	.	TRBV5-8	TRBJ1-5	TGTGCCAGCAGACGTGCTGGACAATTCAATCAGCCCCAGCATTTT	CASRRAGQFNQPQHF
TRBD1	once	TRBV18	TRBJ1-1	TGTGCCAGCTCAACACGACAGGGGGCGGCTGAAGCTTTCTTT	CASSTRQGAAEAFF
TRBD1	.	TRBV5-1	TRBJ2-6	TGCGCCAGCAGCTCAGGGGGCGGCCGGGCAGGGGCCAACGTCCTGACTTTC	CASSSGGGRAGANVLTF
.	.	TRBV25-1	TRBJ1-1	TGTGCCAGCAGTGGCCCCTGGGCCACTGAAGCTTTCTTT	CASSGPWATEAFF
.	.	TRBV6-6	TRBJ1-1	TGTGCCAGCAGTTGGAGTGGAGACACTGAAGCTTTCTTT	CASSWSGDTEAFF
TRBD1	.	TRBV29-1	TRBJ1-2	TGCAGCGCGATAGACAGGGTCGTGAATGGCTACACCTTC	CSAIDRVVNGYTF
TRBD1	.	TRBV5-8	TRBJ1-1	TGTGCCAGCAGGGGGGACAGGGAAATTAGGAGATCGACTGAAGCTTTCTTT	CASRGDREIRRSTEAFF
TRBD1	few	TRBV5-6	TRBJ1-5	TGTGCCAGCAGCTTAGGGGGCGGCCCCCAGCCCCAGCATTTT	CASSLGGGPQPQHF
.	.	TRBV6-1	TRBJ1-2	TGTGCCAGCAGGGGCTTTGATGGGCTCTCTGGCTACACCTTC	CASRGFDGLSGYTF